The entry that follows covers one TCR beta chain sequence. The data were taken from a study of T cell changes during pregnancy in multiple sclerosis. The data were produced by immunoSEQ multiplex PCR, yet TCRdb's version contains in-frame clones alone and is incomplete. The sample gives 85,000 to 120,000 clones, approximately 90% of which show up once; roughly 1.5% is in the top ten. Germline V CDR1 and CDR2: SEHNR, FQNEAQ (reference sequence). The CDR3 covers 15 residues. The ends were cut back, 9 bases at V and 4 bases at J, with 16 bases in the middle. This chain joins TRBV7-9 and TRBJ2-6, with D possibly TRBD1 on 6 matching bases. The sequencing here drew on peripheral blood, taken after pregnancy. This sequence originates from a female donor with multiple sclerosis, enrolled in a pregnancy study. For the CDR3, the DNA is TGTGCCAGTTACCGAGGGGGAGAAGGGGCCAACGTCCTGACTTTC. This translates into CASYRGGEGANVLTF.